This T cell receptor (beta chain) emerged from a study of blood T cell repertoires in COVID-19 (TCRdb year 2020). About the investigation overall: The collaborator samples originated in the United States, Italy and Spain and spanned the acute and convalescent phases of COVID-19. The prospective study material was composed of cDNA or gDNA derived from T cells, B-cell-depleted T cells, or PBMCs. Subjects who had been exposed to COVID-19, were actively infected with it, or had recovered from it provided the deeply sampled blood TCRbeta repertoires that made up the dataset. A freely available public database, intended as a resource for researchers studying the immune response to SARS-CoV-2, is where the repertoires were released. Samples were obtained from the ongoing ImmuneRACE study (first 160 participants) and from about 1,300 subjects provided by 6 global collaborators. A de-identified subject ID, COVID-19 status, age in years and sex were almost always included in the sample metadata. Where available, HLA class I and class II types were obtained from metadata supplied by the sample provider rather than from assay-based typing.

The CDR3 measures 14 amino acids from cysteine to phenylalanine. Only the CDR3 part of the read is kept: 42 bases, read in frame from the first base. Samples from volunteer blood donors who had recovered from COVID-19 were contributed by a second Seattle source. The collaborating institutions used their own protocols to collect whole blood in K2EDTA tubes. For TCRbeta analysis, collaborators shipped samples in one of three forms: frozen whole blood, isolated PBMCs, or DNA extracted from either of those sample types. TCRbeta CDR3 regions were amplified from genomic DNA by means of the immunoSEQ Assay, a bias-controlled multiplex PCR. Concerning the study's data processing: Nucleated cell counts per sample were estimated from amplification of reference gene primers within the assay. To quantify the absolute abundance of each unique TCRbeta CDR3 rearrangement, sequence reads were collapsed and filtered. For each sample, productive Simpson clonality was calculated as the square root of Simpson's diversity index across productive rearrangements. Not all clones reach the TCRdb copy of this immuneACCESS table, which keeps in-frame sequences only. Checked studies attribute under half of the gap to unresolved V genes and leave the rest unexplained. V, J and clone size were drawn from that table, and D and trimming were deduced from the DNA. The sample table holds under 250,000 clones, of which approximately 84% were seen once. The ten top clones hold approximately 2.6% of the sample.

Comment on this clone: This receptor's antigen is unknown. One base away there is no much larger clone; base qualities are not given.

The paper as a whole reports these results and caveats: Clinical and demographic metadata were provided uncurated, with the amount varying by source and participant.

The sequencing sample was made of peripheral blood. The sequence derives from a man aged 50 or older who had recovered from COVID-19. The sequence is built from TRBV21-1 and TRBJ2-7; the DNA was not used to check the table's D call, TRBD2. TRBV21-1 is assigned pseudogene status. The CDR3 here reads CASSPRTRAYEQYF. The sequenced DNA: TGTGCCAGCAGCCCCCGGACTCGTGCCTACGAGCAGTACTTC.